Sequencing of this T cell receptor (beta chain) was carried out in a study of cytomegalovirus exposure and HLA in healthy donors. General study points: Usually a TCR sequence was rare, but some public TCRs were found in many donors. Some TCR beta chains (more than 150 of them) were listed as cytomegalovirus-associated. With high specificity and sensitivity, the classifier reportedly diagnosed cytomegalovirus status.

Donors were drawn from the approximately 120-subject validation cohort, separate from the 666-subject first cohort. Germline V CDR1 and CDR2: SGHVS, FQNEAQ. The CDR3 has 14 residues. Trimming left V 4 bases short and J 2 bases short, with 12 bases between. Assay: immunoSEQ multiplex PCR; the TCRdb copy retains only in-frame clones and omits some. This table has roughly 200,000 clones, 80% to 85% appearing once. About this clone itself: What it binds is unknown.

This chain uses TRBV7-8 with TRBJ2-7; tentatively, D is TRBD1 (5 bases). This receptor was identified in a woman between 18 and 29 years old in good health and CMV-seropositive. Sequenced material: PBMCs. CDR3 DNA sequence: TGTGCCAGCAGCTCTTCAGGGTTGCCCTACGAGCAGTACTTC. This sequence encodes CASSSSGLPYEQYF. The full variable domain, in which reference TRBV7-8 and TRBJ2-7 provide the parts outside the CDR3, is GAGVSQSPRYKVAKRGQDVALRCDPISGHVSLFWYQQALGQGPEFLTYFQNEAQLDKSGLPSDRFFAERPEGSVSTLKIQRTQQEDSAVYLCASSSSGLPYEQYFGPGTRLTVT.